This TCR beta chain was sequenced for a study of OX40 agonist ivuxolimab in advanced cancers. Germline CDR1 and CDR2: MNHEY and SVGAGI. Losses at the gene ends were 5 bases for V and 3 bases for J; bases not matched to a gene: 6. The length of the CDR3 is 15 residues. Data came from immunoSEQ multiplex PCR; TCRdb stores just in-frame clones and leaves some out. The table has roughly 81,000 clones, 70% to 90% seen once; the top ten hold around 5.5%. Sequences were derived from CD4+ or CD8+ T cells sorted from blood, sampled in a trial of the OX40 agonist ivuxolimab. The chain links TRBV6-5 to TRBJ2-3; 9 bases are a match to TRBD1. This TCR came from an adult with an advanced solid tumor such as melanoma, head and neck, liver or kidney cancer. The CDR3 loop is CASSLQGAPTDTQYF. Here the CDR3 DNA reads TGTGCCAGCAGTCTACAGGGGGCCCCAACAGATACGCAGTATTTT.